This TCR beta chain was profiled in a study of Graves' ophthalmopathy and Graves' hyperthyroidism. The study amplified TCR beta CDR3 regions using RNA transcripts. HTBI-primed first-round RT-PCR preceded second-round multiplex PCR. TCRdb re-analysed the multiplex PCR reads in MiXCR, keeping a single row per CDR3 protein. The data contain 740,000 or so distinct CDR3 sequences, roughly 41% of them singletons. Germline CDR1 SNHLY, CDR2 FYNNEI. The CDR3 length is 12 residues. V lost 4 bases to trimming and J lost 5 bases, with 8 bases between them. This clonotype has at least ten counts. Sample: peripheral blood. The chain is built from TRBV2 and TRBJ1-2; a weak D match, TRBD1 (6 bases). This clonotype was sampled from an adult man with Graves' ophthalmopathy. CDR3 bases: TGTGCCAGCAGTGTACAGGGTTATGGCTACACCTTC. This gives the protein CASSVQGYGYTF.